This TCR beta chain was retrieved from a study of CD8+CD57+ T cells in acquired aplastic anemia. On the study more broadly: Sorted CD4+ and CD8+ cells yielded around 3.2 ug of DNA on average. Study observations and caveats: CD8+ Simpson's diversity showed no significant patient-control difference. Found in both controls and patients were around 29 CD8+ CDR3 sequences.

Using genomic DNA as the template, TCR beta VDJ and CDR3 profiling was carried out. TCRdb reprocessed the reads with MiXCR, giving one entry per CDR3 protein. This sample has roughly 420,000 distinct CDR3 sequences; about 70% occur once, and the top ten carry approximately 4%. As regards this clonotype: Antigen unknown. A junction boundary mismatches the germline segment, possibly from a read error.

This receptor was identified in a human donor in good health, serving as a control. The sequencing sample was made of sorted CD4+, CD8+, or CD8+CD57+ T cells (not recorded which) from PBMCs.

CDR3 sequence: CASSQGQENTEAF. CDR3 bases: TGCGCCAGCAGCCAAGGGCAGGAGAACACTGAAGCTTTC. The V call is TRBV7-2, the J call TRBJ1-2; no firm D call. The CDR3 spans 13 residues. Germline CDR1 and CDR2: SGHTA and FQGNSA.